The 15 T cell receptor beta chains below come from one sample, sequenced in a study of T cells in Graves' hyperthyroidism and ophthalmopathy. The TCR beta CDR3 regions underwent amplification using RNA transcripts as the source. The TCR CDR3 was amplified in a first-round RT-PCR using the HTBI primer set. From the multiplex PCR reads, TCRdb called clonotypes with MiXCR, one entry per CDR3 protein. The sample holds 250,000 or so distinct CDR3 sequences, around 15% seen once. The sample consisted of blood. These receptors originate from a woman younger than 30 with Graves' ophthalmopathy.

In this sample, this clonotype turned up many times. The rearrangement uses TRBV7-2 and TRBJ2-1; TRBD2 agrees at 10 bases. CDR1 and CDR2 from the germline V gene are SGHTA and FQGNSA. CDR3 length: 16 residues. The V gene end was trimmed by 4 bases and the J gene end by 2 bases; junction bases not matched to a gene: 5. This CDR3 is CASSSSLAGAYNEQFF. In DNA form, the CDR3 reads TGTGCCAGCAGCTCCAGCCTAGCGGGGGCCTACAATGAGCAGTTCTTC. The variable domain in full, with the rest retrieved from reference TRBV7-2 and TRBJ2-1, is GAGVSQSPSNKVTEKGKDVELRCDPISGHTALYWYRQSLGQGLEFLIYFQGNSAPDKSGLPSDRFSAERTGGSVSTLTIQRTQQEDSAVYLCASSSSLAGAYNEQFFGPGTRLTVL.

V and J are TRBV28 and TRBJ2-1; TRBD2 agrees at 10 bases. Trimming at V came to 5 bases and at J to 7 bases, leaving 8 bases not matched to a gene. There are 15 residues in the CDR3. Germline CDR1 is MDHEN and CDR2 is SYDVKM. CDR3: CASSRRSGGPNEQFF. The CDR3 nucleotides are TGTGCCAGCAGTCGTCGTAGCGGGGGGCCGAATGAGCAGTTCTTC.

This clonotype was observed many times. This chain uses TRBV28 with TRBJ2-1; 10 bases agree with TRBD2. V lost 3 bases, J lost 0 bases, and 5 bases stayed unmatched. From germline, CDR1 is MDHEN and CDR2 SYDVKM. CDR3 length: 17 amino acids. The CDR3 region is CASSLQVAGGSYNEQFF. In DNA form, the CDR3 reads TGTGCCAGCAGTTTGCAGGTAGCGGGGGGCTCCTACAATGAGCAGTTCTTC.

A few counts support this clonotype. The chain couples TRBV19 to TRBJ1-2, with TRBD1 matching 10 bases. This CDR3 spans 13 amino acids. V shed 4 bases, J shed 7 bases, and the junction held 3 bases outside the gene matches. CDR1 is LNHDA, CDR2 SQIVND, per germline (reference sequence). In nucleotides, the CDR3 is TGTGCCAGTAGTACGACAGGGGGCGGTGGCTACACCTTC. Its protein is CASSTTGGGGYTF.

CDR3 sequence: CASSFTSGGDLYNEQFF. Written as DNA, the CDR3 is TGTGCCAGCAGCTTTACTAGCGGGGGGGATCTCTACAATGAGCAGTTCTTC. The V call is TRBV7-9, the J call TRBJ2-1; 13 nucleotides align to TRBD2. In germline, CDR1 is SEHNR, CDR2 FQNEAQ (reference sequence). V was clipped by 3 bases and J by 3 bases; unmatched bases: 5. The CDR3 totals 17 residues.

V is TRBV13 and J is TRBJ2-3; TRBD2 matches at 9 bases. Germline V gene data show CDR1 as PRHDT and CDR2 as FYEKMQ (reference sequence). V was pared by 5 bases and J by 3 bases, with 12 bases of the junction left unmatched. The CDR3 contains 17 residues. The CDR3 protein is CASSQRGLAYRTDTQYF. DNA for the CDR3: TGTGCCAGCAGCCAACGGGGACTAGCATACCGTACAGATACGCAGTATTTT.

This clonotype was counted at least ten times. The V gene is TRBV5-5, the J gene TRBJ2-7; perhaps D is TRBD1 or TRBD2 (5 bases each). The germline V gene has CDR1 SGHKS and CDR2 YYEKEE (reference sequence). V lost 0 bases and J 3 bases, leaving 13 bases between the germline ends. There are 15 residues in the CDR3. The CDR3 protein is CASSLGGGPIYEQYF. In DNA form, the CDR3 reads TGTGCCAGCAGCTTGGGGGGCGGGCCGATCTACGAGCAGTACTTC.

This clonotype was detected many times. The V call is TRBV10-3, the J call TRBJ2-1; D gene ambiguous. CDR1 is ENHRY and CDR2 is SYGVKD in the germline V gene. CDR3 size: 12 residues. Trimming removed 3 bases at V and 8 bases at J, with 8 bases between. The CDR3 nucleotides read TGTGCCATCAGTGATACTTCGGATGAGCAGTTCTTC. The encoded protein is CAISDTSDEQFF.

In its sample, this clonotype was seen many times. The CDR3 nucleotides are TGTGCTAGTGGTTTGGTAGGGTACGAGCAGTACTTC. The encoded protein is CASGLVGYEQYF. The chain combines TRBV12-5 with TRBJ2-7; D remains ambiguous. Trimming shortened V by 0 bases and J by 4 bases, and 4 bases separated the two germline ends. The CDR3 is 12 amino acids. Germline CDR1 reads LGHNT; CDR2 reads FRNRAP.

V usage is TRBV12-3 or TRBV12-4 and J usage is TRBJ1-1; TRBD1 aligns across 10 bases. This CDR3 has 15 residues. The V segment lost 5 bases and the J segment 4 bases; nucleotides outside the gene matches: 7. The CDR3 DNA reads as TGTGCCAGCAGTCGATCGACAGGGGGCTCCACTGAAGCTTTCTTT. Amino acids: CASSRSTGGSTEAFF.

This clonotype was counted a few times. The chain carries TRBV19 and TRBJ2-5, with TRBD2 matching 14 bases. CDR3 length: 16 residues. Germline CDR1 LNHDA, CDR2 SQIVND (reference sequence). Germline trimming cut 6 bases from V and 7 bases from J; bases unmatched to any gene: 10. The CDR3 bases are TGTGCCAGTAGCACCGGGACTAGCGGGAGAAGGGGGACCCAGTACTTC. Translation: CASSTGTSGRRGTQYF.

This clonotype was counted at least ten times. The gene calls are TRBV11-2 and TRBJ1-2; TRBD1 is a possible D gene (6 bases). The germline V gene encodes CDR1 SGHAT and CDR2 FQNNGV. V dropped 1 base and J dropped 7 bases, with 16 bases sitting between them. This CDR3 is 15 amino acids long. As DNA, the CDR3 is TGTGCCAGCAGCTTAGGGGGGCAGGGGAAGCGTGGCTACACCTTC. This sequence encodes CASSLGGQGKRGYTF.

This clonotype was observed many times. This rearrangement joins TRBV20-1 to TRBJ1-1; no firm D call. The CDR3 contains 12 residues. Germline CDR1 and CDR2: DFQATT and SNEGSKA (reference sequence). Trimming took 6 bases from V and 1 from J, leaving 9 bases between them. The CDR3 DNA sequence: TGCAGTGCCAACCGGTGGAACACTGAAGCTTTCTTT. Translating gives CSANRWNTEAFF.

This clonotype was observed many times. The V gene is TRBV30, the J gene TRBJ1-4, with 9 bases fitting TRBD1. The CDR3 extends over 14 amino acids. The germline CDR1 and CDR2 sequences are GTSNPN and SVGIG (reference sequence). The trim removed 8 bases at V and 8 bases at J, leaving 12 bases unmatched. The DNA for the CDR3 is TGTGCCCACAACAGGGGGACAGGGTCCGAAAAACTGTTTTTT. Amino acids: CAHNRGTGSEKLFF.

This clonotype was counted many times. J is TRBJ2-7 and V is TRBV7-2; TRBD2 agrees at 7 bases. Germline V CDR1 and CDR2: SGHTA, FQGNSA. The junction had 9 bases not matched to a gene; V was cut back by 2 bases and J by 5 bases. CDR3 size: 15 residues. Written as DNA, the CDR3 is TGTGCCAGCAGCTTACGGTGGTGGGAGGGCCACGAGCAGTACTTC. Translation gives CASSLRWWEGHEQYF.